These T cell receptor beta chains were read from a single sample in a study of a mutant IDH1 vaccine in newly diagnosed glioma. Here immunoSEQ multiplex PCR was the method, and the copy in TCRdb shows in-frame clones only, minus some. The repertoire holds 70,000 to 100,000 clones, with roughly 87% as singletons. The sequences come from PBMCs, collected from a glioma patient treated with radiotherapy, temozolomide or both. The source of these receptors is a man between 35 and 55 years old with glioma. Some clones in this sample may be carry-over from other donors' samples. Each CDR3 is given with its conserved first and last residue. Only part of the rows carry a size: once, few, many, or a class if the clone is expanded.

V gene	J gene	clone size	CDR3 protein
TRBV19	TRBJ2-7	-	CASSTNPISRGTPQYF
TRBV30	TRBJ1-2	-	CAWSLISGGGYTF
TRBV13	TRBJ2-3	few	CASSLGRVTQYF
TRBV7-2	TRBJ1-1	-	CASSSQGETEAFF
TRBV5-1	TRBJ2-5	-	CASSSQETQYF
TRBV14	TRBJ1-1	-	CASSPLWGGDTEAFF
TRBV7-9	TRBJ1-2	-	CASSQPPSGWGYTF
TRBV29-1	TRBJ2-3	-	CSVASPLADTQYF
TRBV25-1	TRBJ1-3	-	CDQHPGKSGNTIYF
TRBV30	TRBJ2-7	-	CAGAGTHLSEQYF
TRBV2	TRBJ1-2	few	CASLRQFAF
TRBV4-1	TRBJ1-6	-	CASSQGWVLGSPLHF
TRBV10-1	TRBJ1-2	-	CASSEGFGYGYTF
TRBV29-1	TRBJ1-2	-	CSVEQFINYGYTF
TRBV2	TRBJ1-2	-	CASGVEGLTGYTF
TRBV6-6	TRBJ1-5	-	CASSYGGRVNQPQHF
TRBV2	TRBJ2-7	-	CASSDIIYEQYF
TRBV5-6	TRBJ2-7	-	CASSPPGREQYF
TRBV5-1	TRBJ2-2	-	CASSSGSDTGELFF
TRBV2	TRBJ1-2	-	CASNRQGTEYGYTF
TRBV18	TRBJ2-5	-	CASSLIETQYF
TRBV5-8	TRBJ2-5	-	CASREGRDPIAPGCQYF
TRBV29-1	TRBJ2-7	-	CSVGTGIYEQYF
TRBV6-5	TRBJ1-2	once	CASSYDQGTGFYGYTF
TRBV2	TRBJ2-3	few	CASSEFLAAVGDTQYF
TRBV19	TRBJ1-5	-	CASSFEGANNQPQHF
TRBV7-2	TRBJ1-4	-	CASSLGTGYEKLFF
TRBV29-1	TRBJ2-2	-	CSVRTSGGAFTGELFF
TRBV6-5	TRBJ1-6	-	CASSYQGPRGSPLHF
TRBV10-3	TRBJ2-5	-	CATEDRGLQETQYF